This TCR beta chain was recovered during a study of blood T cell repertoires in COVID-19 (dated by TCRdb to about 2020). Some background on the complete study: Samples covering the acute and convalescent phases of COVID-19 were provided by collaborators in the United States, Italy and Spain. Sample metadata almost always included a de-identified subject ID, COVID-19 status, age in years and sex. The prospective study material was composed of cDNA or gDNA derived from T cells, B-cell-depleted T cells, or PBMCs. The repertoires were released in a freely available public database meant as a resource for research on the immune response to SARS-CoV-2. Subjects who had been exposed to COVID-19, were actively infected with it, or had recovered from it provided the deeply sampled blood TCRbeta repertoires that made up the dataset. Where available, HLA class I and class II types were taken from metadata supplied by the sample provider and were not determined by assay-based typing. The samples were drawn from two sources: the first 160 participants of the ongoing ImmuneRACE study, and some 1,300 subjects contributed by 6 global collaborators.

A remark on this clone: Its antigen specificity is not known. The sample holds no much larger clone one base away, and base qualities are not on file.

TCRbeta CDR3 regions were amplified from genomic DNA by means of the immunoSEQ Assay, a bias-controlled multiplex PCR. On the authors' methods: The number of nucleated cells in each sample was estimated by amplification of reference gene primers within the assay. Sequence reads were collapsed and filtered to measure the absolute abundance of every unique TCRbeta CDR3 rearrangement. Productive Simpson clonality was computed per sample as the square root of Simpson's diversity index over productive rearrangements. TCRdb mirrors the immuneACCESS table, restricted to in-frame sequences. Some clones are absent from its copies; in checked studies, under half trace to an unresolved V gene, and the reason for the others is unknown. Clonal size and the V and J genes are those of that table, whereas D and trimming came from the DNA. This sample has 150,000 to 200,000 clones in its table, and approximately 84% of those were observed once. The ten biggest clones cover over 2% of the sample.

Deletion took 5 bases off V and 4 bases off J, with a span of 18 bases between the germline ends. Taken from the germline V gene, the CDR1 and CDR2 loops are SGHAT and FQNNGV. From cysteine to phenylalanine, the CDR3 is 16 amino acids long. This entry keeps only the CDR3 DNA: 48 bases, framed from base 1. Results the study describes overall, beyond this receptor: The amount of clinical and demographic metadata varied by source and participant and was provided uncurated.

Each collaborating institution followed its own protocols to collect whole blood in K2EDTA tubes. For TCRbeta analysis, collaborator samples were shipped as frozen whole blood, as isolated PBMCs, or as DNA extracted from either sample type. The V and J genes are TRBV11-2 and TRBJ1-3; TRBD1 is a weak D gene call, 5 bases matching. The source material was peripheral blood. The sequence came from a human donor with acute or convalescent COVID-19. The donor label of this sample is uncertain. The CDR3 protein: CASSAQGGAGGNTIYF. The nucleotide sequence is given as TGTGCCAGCAGCGCCCAAGGCGGGGCAGGAGGAAACACCATATATTTT.